A selection of T cell receptor beta chains follows, all from one sample in a study of blood T cell repertoires in COVID-19. The protocol was immunoSEQ multiplex PCR, while the TCRdb copy is restricted to in-frame clones and leaves out a portion. The sample carries some 120,000 clones, 65% to 85% recorded once. The specimen was peripheral blood. The receptors stem from a man older than 75 with active or convalescent COVID-19. Both conserved end residues are part of each CDR3. The D gene is left open where the match is weak. Only part of the rows carry a size: once, few, many, or a class if the clone is expanded.

clone size: -
J gene: TRBJ1-1
CDR3 length: 14
V gene: TRBV3-1/TRBV3-2
D gene: -
CDR3 DNA: TGTGCCAGCAGCAAAGGGGAGGCAGGGAATCGAGCTTTCTTT
CDR3 protein: CASSKGEAGNRAFF

clone size: once
J gene: TRBJ2-2
CDR3 length: 16
V gene: TRBV5-1
D gene: TRBD2
CDR3 DNA: TGCGCCAGCAGCTTGCCCGGGGGGGGCGTCTCCGGGGAGCTGTTTTTT
CDR3 protein: CASSLPGGGVSGELFF

clone size: -
J gene: TRBJ2-7
CDR3 length: 19
V gene: TRBV12-5
D gene: TRBD1
CDR3 DNA: TGTGCTAGTGGTTTTACCAGGGAGTTCGACAGGGGCGACCGTTTCGAGCAGTACTTC
CDR3 protein: CASGFTREFDRGDRFEQYF

clone size: few
J gene: TRBJ1-6
CDR3 length: 14
V gene: TRBV6-5
D gene: -
CDR3 DNA: TGTGCCAGCAGTCGGACACGGTATAATTCACCCCTCCACTTT
CDR3 protein: CASSRTRYNSPLHF

clone size: few
J gene: TRBJ2-2
CDR3 length: 16
V gene: TRBV6-2/TRBV6-3
D gene: -
CDR3 DNA: TGTGCCAGCAGTTACGGGGGGACTTCAGTCACCGGGGAGCTGTTTTTT
CDR3 protein: CASSYGGTSVTGELFF

clone size: -
J gene: TRBJ1-4
CDR3 length: 17
V gene: TRBV4-1
D gene: -
CDR3 DNA: TGCGCCAGCAGCCATGGGACTCAGGGAAGGACTAATGAAAAACTGTTTTTT
CDR3 protein: CASSHGTQGRTNEKLFF

clone size: -
J gene: TRBJ2-3
CDR3 length: 18
V gene: TRBV4-1
D gene: TRBD2
CDR3 DNA: TGCGCCAGCAGCCAAGGGCCCGGGACTAGCGGGGGGACAGATACGCAGTATTTT
CDR3 protein: CASSQGPGTSGGTDTQYF

clone size: -
J gene: TRBJ2-2
CDR3 length: 14
V gene: TRBV5-1
D gene: -
CDR3 DNA: TGCGCCAGCAGATTTGCGGTGAACACCGGGGAGCTGTTTTTT
CDR3 protein: CASRFAVNTGELFF

clone size: -
J gene: TRBJ2-5
CDR3 length: 18
V gene: TRBV5-4
D gene: TRBD2
CDR3 DNA: TGTGCCAGCAGCCCCGGCGGTAGCGGGATACCAAAAGGGCGGACCCAGTACTTC
CDR3 protein: CASSPGGSGIPKGRTQYF

clone size: -
J gene: TRBJ2-5
CDR3 length: 14
V gene: TRBV7-2
D gene: TRBD2
CDR3 DNA: TGTGCCAGCAGCTTACTAGCGGGGGGAGAGACCCAGTACTTC
CDR3 protein: CASSLLAGGETQYF

clone size: -
J gene: TRBJ2-7
CDR3 length: 11
V gene: TRBV20-1
D gene: -
CDR3 DNA: TGCAGTGCCGAACTTCGCTACGAGCAGTACTTC
CDR3 protein: CSAELRYEQYF

clone size: -
J gene: TRBJ1-1
CDR3 length: 14
V gene: TRBV6-1
D gene: -
CDR3 DNA: TGTGCCAGCAGTGAAGCATCGGGGTACACTGAAGCTTTCTTT
CDR3 protein: CASSEASGYTEAFF

clone size: few
J gene: TRBJ1-2
CDR3 length: 13
V gene: TRBV10-3
D gene: -
CDR3 DNA: TGTGCCATTTCGGGGGGGCCCAACTATGGCTACACCTTC
CDR3 protein: CAISGGPNYGYTF

clone size: -
J gene: TRBJ1-2
CDR3 length: 14
V gene: TRBV4-3
D gene: -
CDR3 DNA: TGCGCCAGCAGCCGTCAACCCCCCGACAGGGGCTACACCTTC
CDR3 protein: CASSRQPPDRGYTF

clone size: -
J gene: TRBJ2-7
CDR3 length: 15
V gene: TRBV3-1/TRBV3-2
D gene: TRBD2
CDR3 DNA: TGTGCCAGCAGCCACCCCCACTTGCGGGGGAGCGAGCAGTACTTC
CDR3 protein: CASSHPHLRGSEQYF

clone size: -
J gene: TRBJ2-7
CDR3 length: 11
V gene: TRBV11-2
D gene: -
CDR3 DNA: TGTGCCAGCAGCCGCGCCGTCGAGCAGTACTTC
CDR3 protein: CASSRAVEQYF

clone size: -
J gene: TRBJ1-1
CDR3 length: 13
V gene: TRBV29-1
D gene: TRBD1
CDR3 DNA: TGCAGCGCTGGGGTGGGACAGGGGGGTGAAGCTTTCTTT
CDR3 protein: CSAGVGQGGEAFF

clone size: -
J gene: TRBJ2-3
CDR3 length: 15
V gene: TRBV30
D gene: TRBD1
CDR3 DNA: TGTGCCTGGAGTACCAGGACAGGGTCTTGGGATACGCAGTATTTT
CDR3 protein: CAWSTRTGSWDTQYF

clone size: -
J gene: TRBJ2-3
CDR3 length: 15
V gene: TRBV7-2
D gene: -
CDR3 DNA: TGTGCCAGCAGCGCCGGGGGTACTAGCACAGATACGCAGTATTTT
CDR3 protein: CASSAGGTSTDTQYF

clone size: -
J gene: TRBJ2-1
CDR3 length: 15
V gene: TRBV19
D gene: TRBD2
CDR3 DNA: TGTGCCAGTACCTCCCGGGGGGTCTCCTACAATGAGCAGTTCTTC
CDR3 protein: CASTSRGVSYNEQFF

clone size: -
J gene: TRBJ1-1
CDR3 length: 11
V gene: TRBV2
D gene: -
CDR3 DNA: TGTGCCAGCAGTGAGCCGGGTGAAGCTTTCTTT
CDR3 protein: CASSEPGEAFF

clone size: -
J gene: TRBJ1-1
CDR3 length: 13
V gene: TRBV6-2/TRBV6-3
D gene: -
CDR3 DNA: TGTGCCAGCAGTTACAGACAGTTCACTGAAGCTTTCTTT
CDR3 protein: CASSYRQFTEAFF

clone size: once
J gene: TRBJ1-2
CDR3 length: 14
V gene: TRBV5-1
D gene: -
CDR3 DNA: TGCGCCAGCAGCTTGGACGTGGGAGGCTATGGCTACACCTTC
CDR3 protein: CASSLDVGGYGYTF

clone size: -
J gene: TRBJ2-1
CDR3 length: 17
V gene: TRBV5-4
D gene: TRBD2
CDR3 DNA: TGTGCCAGCAGCCCCCAGTTGGGAGCGGGGGGGTCCAATGAGCAGTTCTTC
CDR3 protein: CASSPQLGAGGSNEQFF

clone size: -
J gene: TRBJ1-4
CDR3 length: 16
V gene: TRBV12-5
D gene: -
CDR3 DNA: TGTGCTAGTGGTTCCCCCTCGGGGTCAACTAATGAAAAACTGTTTTTT
CDR3 protein: CASGSPSGSTNEKLFF

clone size: once
J gene: TRBJ2-1
CDR3 length: 12
V gene: TRBV4-3
D gene: TRBD2
CDR3 DNA: TGCGCCAGCAGCCCAGCGGGGAACGAGCAGTTCTTC
CDR3 protein: CASSPAGNEQFF

clone size: few
J gene: TRBJ1-3
CDR3 length: 15
V gene: TRBV15
D gene: -
CDR3 DNA: TGTGCCACCAGCAGAGGAGGAACAGGTGGAAACACCATATATTTT
CDR3 protein: CATSRGGTGGNTIYF

clone size: -
J gene: TRBJ1-1
CDR3 length: 13
V gene: TRBV20-1
D gene: TRBD1
CDR3 DNA: TGCAGTGCTCGTGCCGGGACAGGGGGCGCGGCTTTCTTT
CDR3 protein: CSARAGTGGAAFF

clone size: -
J gene: TRBJ1-1
CDR3 length: 14
V gene: TRBV19
D gene: -
CDR3 DNA: TGTGCCAGTAGGTTTCAGGGGTTGAACACTGAAGCTTTCTTT
CDR3 protein: CASRFQGLNTEAFF

clone size: -
J gene: TRBJ1-4
CDR3 length: 14
V gene: TRBV6-6
D gene: TRBD1
CDR3 DNA: TGTGCCAGCAGTCAGGGGGCGTTTTACGAAAAACTGTTTTTT
CDR3 protein: CASSQGAFYEKLFF

clone size: -
J gene: TRBJ2-7
CDR3 length: 14
V gene: TRBV7-2
D gene: -
CDR3 DNA: TGTGCCAGCAGTTACGGGACACATTCCTACGAGCAGTACTTC
CDR3 protein: CASSYGTHSYEQYF

clone size: -
J gene: TRBJ1-1
CDR3 length: 13
V gene: TRBV12-5
D gene: -
CDR3 DNA: TGTGCTAGTGGTCCGAGGACATCCACTGAAGCTTTCTTT
CDR3 protein: CASGPRTSTEAFF

clone size: -
J gene: TRBJ2-3
CDR3 length: 13
V gene: TRBV2
D gene: -
CDR3 DNA: TGTGCCAGCAGTGCCCGTGGAGCAGATACGCAGTATTTT
CDR3 protein: CASSARGADTQYF

clone size: -
J gene: TRBJ1-2
CDR3 length: 13
V gene: TRBV6-6
D gene: -
CDR3 DNA: TGTGCCAGCAGTTACGGGGAGGCGGGGGGCTACACCTTC
CDR3 protein: CASSYGEAGGYTF

clone size: -
J gene: TRBJ1-3
CDR3 length: 15
V gene: TRBV18
D gene: -
CDR3 DNA: TGTGCCAGCTCACCAGTGACAGGCTCTGGAAACACCATATATTTT
CDR3 protein: CASSPVTGSGNTIYF

clone size: -
J gene: TRBJ1-4
CDR3 length: 13
V gene: TRBV28
D gene: -
CDR3 DNA: TGTGCCACTCGGGGAGAATCGAATGAAAAACTGTTTTTT
CDR3 protein: CATRGESNEKLFF

clone size: once
J gene: TRBJ1-5
CDR3 length: 18
V gene: TRBV11-2
D gene: TRBD1
CDR3 DNA: TGTGCCAGCAGCTTAGCCTCCGGGACAGGGGCCCGCAGTCAGCCCCAGCATTTT
CDR3 protein: CASSLASGTGARSQPQHF

clone size: -
J gene: TRBJ1-4
CDR3 length: 16
V gene: TRBV4-2
D gene: -
CDR3 DNA: TGTGCCAGCAGCCAAGATTTTTCCTCAGGGAATGAAAAACTGTTTTTT
CDR3 protein: CASSQDFSSGNEKLFF

clone size: once
J gene: TRBJ1-2
CDR3 length: 15
V gene: TRBV5-6
D gene: TRBD1
CDR3 DNA: TGTGCCAGCAGCTTTGGGGGACAGGGTTTCTATGGCTACACCTTC
CDR3 protein: CASSFGGQGFYGYTF

clone size: -
J gene: TRBJ2-7
CDR3 length: 13
V gene: TRBV4-2
D gene: -
CDR3 DNA: TGTGCCAGCAGAGACACGACCTCCCACGAGCAGTACTTC
CDR3 protein: CASRDTTSHEQYF

clone size: -
J gene: TRBJ1-5
CDR3 length: 14
V gene: TRBV19
D gene: -
CDR3 DNA: TGTGCCAGTAGTATTGCACAGCCCAATCAGCCCCAGCATTTT
CDR3 protein: CASSIAQPNQPQHF

clone size: -
J gene: TRBJ1-2
CDR3 length: 13
V gene: TRBV9
D gene: -
CDR3 DNA: TGTGCCAGCAGCGTAGAGGAGAAGTCTGGCTACACCTTC
CDR3 protein: CASSVEEKSGYTF

clone size: -
J gene: TRBJ1-1
CDR3 length: 13
V gene: TRBV12-3/TRBV12-4
D gene: -
CDR3 DNA: TGTGCCAGCAGTCCCCAGGGGCCCACTGAAGCTTTCTTT
CDR3 protein: CASSPQGPTEAFF

clone size: -
J gene: TRBJ2-7
CDR3 length: 17
V gene: TRBV6-2/TRBV6-3
D gene: -
CDR3 DNA: TGTGCCAGCAGTCAGTGGCCGGGGTACTGGGGGGACTACGAGCAGTACTTC
CDR3 protein: CASSQWPGYWGDYEQYF

clone size: many
J gene: TRBJ1-2
CDR3 length: 13
V gene: TRBV29-1
D gene: TRBD1
CDR3 DNA: TGCAGCGTCCGGACAGGGATCTTCTATGGCTACACCTTC
CDR3 protein: CSVRTGIFYGYTF

clone size: -
J gene: TRBJ1-6
CDR3 length: 14
V gene: TRBV5-5
D gene: TRBD1
CDR3 DNA: TGTGCCAGCAGCTTCCGGGACAGGGATTACCCCCTCCACTTT
CDR3 protein: CASSFRDRDYPLHF

clone size: -
J gene: TRBJ2-7
CDR3 length: 14
V gene: TRBV11-2
D gene: -
CDR3 DNA: TGTGCCAGCAGCTTAGGGCAGGGGACCTACGAGCAGTACTTC
CDR3 protein: CASSLGQGTYEQYF

clone size: -
J gene: TRBJ2-3
CDR3 length: 14
V gene: TRBV5-4
D gene: -
CDR3 DNA: TGTGCCAGCAGCTTCAGGGGTTTGGCGGATACGCAGTATTTT
CDR3 protein: CASSFRGLADTQYF

clone size: -
J gene: TRBJ2-1
CDR3 length: 14
V gene: TRBV2
D gene: TRBD2
CDR3 DNA: TGTGCCAGCACAGGACTAGCGGGATACAATGAGCAGTTCTTC
CDR3 protein: CASTGLAGYNEQFF

clone size: -
J gene: TRBJ2-5
CDR3 length: 11
V gene: TRBV20-1
D gene: -
CDR3 DNA: TGCAGTATCAATCGCGGGGAGACCCAGTACTTC
CDR3 protein: CSINRGETQYF

clone size: -
J gene: TRBJ2-5
CDR3 length: 13
V gene: TRBV29-1
D gene: -
CDR3 DNA: TGCAGCGTTGTTTGGGGGCCCGAAGAGACCCAGTACTTC
CDR3 protein: CSVVWGPEETQYF

clone size: -
J gene: TRBJ2-3
CDR3 length: 16
V gene: TRBV4-1
D gene: -
CDR3 DNA: TGCGCCAGCAGCCAAGATAGAACAGGGAGCACAGATACGCAGTATTTT
CDR3 protein: CASSQDRTGSTDTQYF

clone size: -
J gene: TRBJ2-3
CDR3 length: 17
V gene: TRBV5-5
D gene: -
CDR3 DNA: TGTGCCAGCAGCCCCTGGGGGCGCGGAGCAGGAGGAGATACGCAGTATTTT
CDR3 protein: CASSPWGRGAGGDTQYF

clone size: -
J gene: TRBJ2-3
CDR3 length: 14
V gene: TRBV9
D gene: -
CDR3 DNA: TGTGCCAGCAGCGTACCTTCTCGCCGGTATACGCAGTATTTT
CDR3 protein: CASSVPSRRYTQYF

clone size: -
J gene: TRBJ1-2
CDR3 length: 16
V gene: TRBV7-2
D gene: -
CDR3 DNA: TGTGCCAGCAGCTTAGGGTCCCGGGGGGCGAGGTATGGCTACACCTTC
CDR3 protein: CASSLGSRGARYGYTF

clone size: -
J gene: TRBJ1-3
CDR3 length: 15
V gene: TRBV9
D gene: -
CDR3 DNA: TGTGCCAGCAGCGTAGGTTCAGGGAATGGAAACACCATATATTTT
CDR3 protein: CASSVGSGNGNTIYF

clone size: -
J gene: TRBJ2-3
CDR3 length: 16
V gene: TRBV18
D gene: TRBD2
CDR3 DNA: TGTGCCAGCTCACCTACTAGCGGGGGTAGCACAGATACGCAGTATTTT
CDR3 protein: CASSPTSGGSTDTQYF

clone size: -
J gene: TRBJ2-3
CDR3 length: 20
V gene: TRBV9
D gene: TRBD2
CDR3 DNA: TGTGCCAGCAGCGTAGCCACTAGCGGGGGGCTAATTTCGGACACAGATACGCAGTATTTT
CDR3 protein: CASSVATSGGLISDTDTQYF

clone size: -
J gene: TRBJ2-1
CDR3 length: 12
V gene: TRBV28
D gene: -
CDR3 DNA: TGTGCCAGCACGCCCCAGCGCAATGAGCAGTTCTTC
CDR3 protein: CASTPQRNEQFF